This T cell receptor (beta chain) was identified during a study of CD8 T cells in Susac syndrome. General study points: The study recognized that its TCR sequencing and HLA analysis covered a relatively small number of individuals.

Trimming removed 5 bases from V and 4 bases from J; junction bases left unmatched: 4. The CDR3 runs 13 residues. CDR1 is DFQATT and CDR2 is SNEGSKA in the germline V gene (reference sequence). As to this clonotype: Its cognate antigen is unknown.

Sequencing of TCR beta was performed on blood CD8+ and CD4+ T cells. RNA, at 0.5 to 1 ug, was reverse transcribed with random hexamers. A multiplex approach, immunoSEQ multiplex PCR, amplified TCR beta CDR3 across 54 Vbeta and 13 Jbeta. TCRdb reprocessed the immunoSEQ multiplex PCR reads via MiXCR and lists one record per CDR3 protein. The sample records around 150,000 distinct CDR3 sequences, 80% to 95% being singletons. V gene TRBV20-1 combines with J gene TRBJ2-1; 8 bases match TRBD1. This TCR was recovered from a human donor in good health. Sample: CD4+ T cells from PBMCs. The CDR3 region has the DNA TGCAGTGCTGACAGGGGCCATTACAATGAGCAGTTCTTC. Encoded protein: CSADRGHYNEQFF.